The present TCR beta chain was sequenced within a study of blood T cells in healthy people across ages. Broader study findings: A strong correlation between TCR beta diversity and naive T cell percentage was seen.

Trimming at V came to 1 base and at J to 1 base, leaving 3 bases not matched to a gene. This CDR3 has 17 amino acids. Germline V gene lookup returns CDR1 SGHVS and CDR2 FNYEAQ. This clonotype showed up just a few times. Its antigen is still unknown. Every participating donor contributed about 10 milliliters of peripheral blood through a draw. For the second PCR, which ran for about 7 to 11 cycles, a sample-barcoded 5' primer and a J-beta primer mix were used. TCRdb reprocessed the 5' RACE reads with MiXCR, giving one entry per CDR3 protein. The table includes about 1,400,000 distinct CDR3 sequences, 40% to 50% detected once.

The chain joins TRBV7-6 to TRBJ2-6; 8 bases align to TRBD1. The source material was blood. The sequence was obtained from a woman in her late teens or twenties in good health. CDR3 region: CASSLVQGASGANVLTF. The CDR3 DNA sequence: TGTGCCAGCAGCTTAGTTCAGGGGGCGTCTGGGGCCAACGTCCTGACTTTC. Full variable domain (rest looked up from reference TRBV7-6 and TRBJ2-6): GAGVSQSPRYKVTKRGQDVALRCDPISGHVSLYWYRQALGQGPEFLTYFNYEAQQDKSGLPNDRFSAERPEGSISTLTIQRTEQRDSAMYRCASSLVQGASGANVLTFGAGSRLTVL.